A selection of T cell receptor beta chains follows, all from one sample in a study of blood T cell repertoires in COVID-19. The repertoire was sequenced with immunoSEQ multiplex PCR; TCRdb's copy has only in-frame clones and lacks some. The sample carries more than 100,000 clones, 65% to 90% recorded once. The sample was peripheral blood. These TCRs come from an older man with acute or convalescent COVID-19. Each CDR3 is given with its conserved first and last residue. The D gene is left open where the match is weak. A row's size may be missing; if present it is once, few, many or a size class.

>NA|TRBD1|TRBV6-6|TRBJ1-4
TGTGCCAGCAGTCCCGGACAGGGGGCGACAACTAATGAAAAACTGTTTTTT
CASSPGQGATTNEKLFF
>NA|NA|TRBV7-9|TRBJ1-3
TGTGCCAGCAACGGCCCCGGGAGTACTGGAAACACCATATATTTT
CASNGPGSTGNTIYF
>NA|TRBD1|TRBV28|TRBJ2-4
TGTGCCAGCACCTCAGGGGGCGCCAAAAACATTCAGTACTTC
CASTSGGAKNIQYF
>NA|NA|TRBV9|TRBJ1-3
TGTGCCAGCAGCATAACAGGGAACTCTGGAAACACCATATATTTT
CASSITGNSGNTIYF
>once|TRBD1|TRBV18|TRBJ2-7
TGTGCCAGCTCACCAGCGAGGGGGCGCTTCTACGAGCAGTACTTC
CASSPARGRFYEQYF
>few|NA|TRBV6-5|TRBJ1-2
TGTGCCAGCAGTTACGGTGGCCAACCCTATGGCTACACCTTC
CASSYGGQPYGYTF
>NA|NA|TRBV6-6|TRBJ1-4
TGTGCCAGCAGGGTGCGGGCAGATAATGAAAAACTGTTTTTT
CASRVRADNEKLFF
>NA|TRBD1|TRBV3-1/TRBV3-2|TRBJ2-1
TGTGCCAGCAGCCAAGGGGGGCAGGGGGCTGGGGAGCAGTTCTTC
CASSQGGQGAGEQFF
>NA|TRBD1|TRBV7-2|TRBJ2-5
TGTGCCAGCAGCTCGTCGACAGGGGGCAGGGAGACCCAGTACTTC
CASSSSTGGRETQYF
>NA|TRBD2|TRBV19|TRBJ2-1
TGTGCCAGTGGTATCGCTGGGACTAGCGGTTACAATGAGCAGTTCTTC
CASGIAGTSGYNEQFF
>NA|NA|TRBV6-5|TRBJ2-7
TGTGCCAGCAGTTTCTTAAGGGGGTCCGAGCAGTACTTC
CASSFLRGSEQYF
>NA|TRBD2|TRBV19|TRBJ2-4
TGTGCCAGTAGTCCTCCGGGACTAGCGGATCAGTACTTC
CASSPPGLADQYF
>NA|TRBD2|TRBV5-4|TRBJ2-1
TGTGCCAGCAGCTTGGGACTAGCGTCACGCAATGAGCAGTTCTTC
CASSLGLASRNEQFF
>NA|TRBD2|TRBV28|TRBJ2-2
TGTGCCAGCAGCCGGACTAGCGGGAACACCGGGGAGCTGTTTTTT
CASSRTSGNTGELFF
>once|NA|TRBV18|TRBJ2-7
TGTGCCAGCTCACCATCCAGGGCCCACGAGCAGTACTTC
CASSPSRAHEQYF
>NA|NA|TRBV9|TRBJ1-1
TGTGCCAGCAGCGTAGGTAGCAAGAACACTGAAGCTTTCTTT
CASSVGSKNTEAFF
>few|NA|TRBV30|TRBJ1-3
TGTGCCTGGAGTGTAGGGGTATCGGGAAACACCATATATTTT
CAWSVGVSGNTIYF
>once|NA|TRBV5-1|TRBJ1-1
TGCGCCAGCAGCTTGGGGGGGCATCGGAACACTGAAGCTTTCTTT
CASSLGGHRNTEAFF
>NA|TRBD2|TRBV6-2/TRBV6-3|TRBJ2-1
TGTGCCAGCAGTTACCGGCGGGGACTAGCGGGAGTAGTCGGTGGCTACAATGAGCAGTTCTTC
CASSYRRGLAGVVGGYNEQFF
>NA|TRBD2|TRBV10-3|TRBJ2-7
TGTGCCATCAGTGGTACTAGCGGGGGCTCCTACGAGCAGTACTTC
CAISGTSGGSYEQYF
>NA|NA|TRBV6-6|TRBJ2-7
TGTGCCAGCAGCAACTACCGCGGAACAGGGTTAAGGAGCTCCTACGAGCAGTACTTC
CASSNYRGTGLRSSYEQYF
>NA|TRBD2|TRBV13|TRBJ2-1
TGTGCCAGCAGCCGACTAGCGGGTCCCTACAATGAGCAGTTCTTC
CASSRLAGPYNEQFF
>NA|NA|TRBV6-2/TRBV6-3|TRBJ2-1
TGTGCCAGCAGTTTATCACTGATCACGGTAGAACAGTTCTTC
CASSLSLITVEQFF
>once|TRBD1|TRBV5-5|TRBJ1-2
TGTGCCAGCAGCTTGAGGGGGGAACAGGGGAATAACTATGGCTACACCTTC
CASSLRGEQGNNYGYTF
>NA|TRBD1|TRBV29-1|TRBJ2-7
TGCAGCGCCGTAAGGGGGCAGGGGGCCAGCGAGCAGTACTTC
CSAVRGQGASEQYF
>NA|TRBD2|TRBV6-2/TRBV6-3|TRBJ2-3
TGTGCCAGCAGTTACAGGACTAGCGTGTTTACAGATACGCAGTATTTT
CASSYRTSVFTDTQYF